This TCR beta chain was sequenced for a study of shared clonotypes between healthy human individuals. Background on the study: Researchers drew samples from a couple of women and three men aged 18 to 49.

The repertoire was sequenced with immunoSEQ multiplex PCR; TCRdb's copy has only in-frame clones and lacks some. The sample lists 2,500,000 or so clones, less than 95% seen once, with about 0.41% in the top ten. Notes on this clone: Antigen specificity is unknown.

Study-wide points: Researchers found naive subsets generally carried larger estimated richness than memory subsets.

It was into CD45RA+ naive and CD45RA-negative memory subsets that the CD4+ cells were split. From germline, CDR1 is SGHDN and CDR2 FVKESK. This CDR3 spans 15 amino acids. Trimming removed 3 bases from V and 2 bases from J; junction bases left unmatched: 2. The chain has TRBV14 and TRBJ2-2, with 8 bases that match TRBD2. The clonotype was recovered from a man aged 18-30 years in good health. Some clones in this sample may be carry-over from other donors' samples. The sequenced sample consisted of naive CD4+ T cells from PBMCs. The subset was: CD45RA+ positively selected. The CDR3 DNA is TGTGCCAGCAGCCAGCGGGAGGTAAACACCGGGGAGCTGTTTTTT. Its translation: CASSQREVNTGELFF.